This T cell receptor (beta chain) was profiled in a study of response to subunit inactivated influenza vaccine. This clonotype was observed a handful of times. Its antigen is currently unknown. General study points: The authors suggested that few new T cells are recruited per seasonal influenza vaccination.

MiXCR, run by TCRdb on the RT-PCR reads, gives a single entry per CDR3 protein. The sample yields about 500,000 distinct CDR3 sequences, 10% to 15% seen once. The V gene lost 10 bases and the J gene lost 5 bases, with 11 bases spanning the gap. This CDR3 spans 11 amino acids. The germline V gene has CDR1 MNHNY and CDR2 SVGAGI (reference sequence). V usage is TRBV6-6 and J usage is TRBJ2-5; no reliable D call. The source material was PBMCs from blood, sampled roughly 45 days after vaccination. This TCR derives from a middle-aged man who received an inactivated influenza vaccine. The CDR3 region has the DNA TGTGCCACCTCCTCTTTCGAGACCCAGTACTTC. This encodes CATSSFETQYF.